Below, 17 T cell receptor beta chains from the same sample are listed, as sequenced in a study of shared clonotypes between healthy human individuals. Profiling relied on immunoSEQ multiplex PCR, and the TCRdb table lists in-frame clones only, not all of them. Among roughly 1,000,000 clones, about 84% were seen once, and the ten largest hold roughly 0.56%. The material sequenced was memory CD4+ T cells from PBMCs. Subset reported: CD45RA-negative fraction. These receptors were taken from a man aged 18 to 30 in good health. Some clones in this sample may be carry-over from other donors' samples.

This chain joins TRBV7-2 and TRBJ2-7, with a possible D match to TRBD2 (6 bases). The CDR3 is made up of 12 amino acids. The germline gives CDR1 SGHTA, CDR2 FQGNSA. The V end was cut by 6 bases, the J end by 3 bases, with 9 bases between. The CDR3 coding sequence is TGTGCCAGCAGGGACGGGAGCTACGAGCAGTACTTC. Its translation is CASRDGSYEQYF.

The CDR3, as DNA: TGTGCCAGCAGTGGGACAGGGAGTAAAACTGAAGCTTTCTTT. Its translation is CASSGTGSKTEAFF. V gene TRBV6-1 combines with J gene TRBJ1-1; 8 bases agree with TRBD1. The V gene's germline CDR1 is MNHNS and CDR2 SASEGT. The CDR3 length is 14 residues. V lost 4 bases, J lost 5 bases, and 6 bases stayed unmatched.

The chain has TRBV7-9 and TRBJ2-1, with a possible D match to TRBD2 (6 bases). This CDR3 spans 15 amino acids. Germline V gives CDR1 SEHNR, CDR2 FQNEAQ (reference sequence). V was trimmed by 8 bases and J by 5 bases, leaving 19 bases between them. The DNA for the CDR3 is TGTGCCAGCGTCATCACGGGAGTGGGAAACAATGAGCAGTTCTTC. It encodes CASVITGVGNNEQFF.

Here the CDR3 reads CASSFGTGEDEQFF. Written as DNA, the CDR3 is TGTGCCAGCAGCTTCGGAACAGGGGAGGATGAGCAGTTCTTC. The chain is built from TRBV7-9 and TRBJ2-1; D is perhaps TRBD1 (7 bases). The V end lost 3 bases, the J end lost 8 bases, and 14 bases lay between the germline ends. Germline assignment: CDR1 SEHNR and CDR2 FQNEAQ (reference sequence). This CDR3 has 14 residues.

The table lists this clone with a count of one. The gene calls are TRBV6-5 and TRBJ2-7; maybe TRBD1 (6 bases). Between the trimmed V and J ends, which lost 8 bases and 5 bases, there was a span of 16 bases. Per the germline V gene, CDR1 is MNHEY and CDR2 is SVGAGI. This CDR3 is built from 13 residues. The CDR3 region has the DNA TGTGCCAGCGGCCGGGACATGAGAGACGAGCAGTACTTC. It specifies CASGRDMRDEQYF.

This clone was recorded once. This chain links TRBV28 with TRBJ1-4, with D possibly being TRBD1 (6 bases). The CDR3 runs 17 residues. The germline CDR1 and CDR2 sequences are MDHEN and SYDVKM. V lost 6 bases, J lost 0 bases, and 17 bases lay in between. The CDR3 reads CASSSWGGGTTNEKLFF. CDR3 coding DNA: TGTGCCAGCAGCTCCTGGGGAGGGGGGACAACTAATGAAAAACTGTTTTTT.

V is TRBV5-6 and J is TRBJ1-3, with 7 bases matching TRBD1. In germline, CDR1 is SGHDT, CDR2 YYEEEE. CDR3 length: 17 amino acids. J was trimmed by 0 bases and V by 4 bases; bases with no gene match: 10. CDR3: CASSHRGGQYSGNTIYF. The CDR3 bases are TGTGCCAGCAGCCACAGAGGGGGCCAATACTCTGGAAACACCATATATTTT.

This clone was observed a single time. V and J are TRBV5-5 and TRBJ2-1; 7 nucleotides agree with TRBD2. This CDR3 is 12 amino acids long. Germline V gene sequence: CDR1 SGHKS, CDR2 YYEKEE (reference sequence). V lost 0 bases to trimming and J lost 12 bases; unmatched junction nucleotides: 3. The CDR3 DNA is TGTGCCAGCAGCTTGGCCACTAGCGTGCAGTTCTTC. This translates into CASSLATSVQFF.

The genes are TRBV9 and TRBJ1-3; tentative D call: TRBD1 (6 bases). The germline gives CDR1 SGDLS, CDR2 YYNGEE. The CDR3 runs to 16 residues. Trimming removed 0 bases at V and 2 bases at J, with 12 bases between. CDR3 residues: CASSVAGGGAGNTIYF. In DNA, the CDR3 is TGTGCCAGCAGCGTAGCGGGAGGGGGAGCTGGAAACACCATATATTTT. The full variable domain, its missing parts supplied by reference TRBV9 and TRBJ1-3, is DSGVTQTPKHLITATGQRVTLRCSPRSGDLSVYWYQQSLDQGLQFLIQYYNGEERAKGNILERFSAQQFPDLHSELNLSSLELGDSALYFCASSVAGGGAGNTIYFGEGSWLTVV.

Only a few counts were recorded for this clone. Other DNA sequences in this sample translate to the same CDR3. V is TRBV6-1 and J is TRBJ1-3; D perhaps matches TRBD1 (6 bases). Germline CDR1 MNHNS, CDR2 SASEGT. The CDR3 is made up of 13 amino acids. V lost 8 bases, J lost 3 bases, and 11 bases lay in between. Written as DNA, the CDR3 is TGTGCCAGCGGGGCAGGGGATGGAAACACCATATATTTT. Amino acids: CASGAGDGNTIYF.

The chain recombines TRBV5-4 with TRBJ2-3; 7 bases align to TRBD2. Germline CDR1 reads SGHNT; CDR2 reads YYREEE (reference sequence). The CDR3 extends over 15 amino acids. V lost 1 base to trimming and J lost 1 base; unmatched junction nucleotides: 3. The CDR3 bases are TGTGCCAGCAGCTTGCTAAGCGGGGGCACAGATACGCAGTATTTT. Translating it yields CASSLLSGGTDTQYF.

Note on this clone: A single base separates this from a much larger clone, so it may be a read error. This sequence joins TRBV7-2 and TRBJ1-1; TRBD1 matches at 8 bases. Germline assignment: CDR1 SGHTA and CDR2 FQGNSA. The CDR3 has 13 amino acids. V was pared by 7 bases and J by 5 bases, with 6 bases of the junction left unmatched. This CDR3 reads CTSIRQGWTEAFF. The CDR3 coding sequence is TGTACCAGCATCCGACAGGGGTGGACTGAAGCTTTCTTT.

The chain joins TRBV5-8 to TRBJ2-5; D is unclear. CDR1 SGHTS and CDR2 YDEGEE come from the germline V gene. This CDR3 contains 13 residues. Trimming shortened V by 7 bases and J by 1 base, and 11 bases separated the two germline ends. The CDR3 here is CASPTASQETQYF. The DNA for the CDR3 is TGTGCCAGCCCGACGGCTAGCCAAGAGACCCAGTACTTC. Variable domain in full (rest from reference TRBV5-8 and TRBJ2-5): EAGVTQSPTHLIKTRGQQATLRCSPISGHTSVYWYQQALGLGLQFLLWYDEGEERNRGNFPPRFSGRQFPNYSSELNVNALELEDSALYLCASPTASQETQYFGPGTRLLVL.

This chain uses TRBV5-1 with TRBJ1-5, with a weak D call TRBD1 (6 bases). The V end lost 4 bases, the J end lost 2 bases, and 13 bases lay between the germline ends. In germline, CDR1 is SGHRS, CDR2 YFSETQ. The CDR3 is 15 amino acids. Here the CDR3 DNA reads TGCGCCAGCAGCCTTGGGGGGGCCGGCAATCAGCCCCAGCATTTT. Translated: CASSLGGAGNQPQHF.

This clone was detected only once. The rearrangement uses TRBV28 and TRBJ2-6; D may be TRBD2 (5 bases). Germline V CDR1 and CDR2: MDHEN, SYDVKM. The CDR3 sequence is 16 residues long. Deletions cut 1 base from V and 3 bases from J, with 10 bases between. The CDR3 coding sequence is TGTGCCAGCAGTTTATATGCCGGGAATGGGGCCAACGTCCTGACTTTC. Translating it yields CASSLYAGNGANVLTF.

With respect to this clone: Other DNA sequences in the sample encode the same CDR3. The chain carries TRBV11-2 and TRBJ2-1; weak D call: TRBD2 (6 bases). The V end was cut by 1 base, the J end by 2 bases, with 6 bases between. The CDR3 contains 14 residues. CDR1 is SGHAT, CDR2 FQNNGV, per germline. CDR3: CASSLGTTYNEQFF. CDR3 DNA: TGTGCCAGCAGCTTAGGGACTACCTACAATGAGCAGTTCTTC.

This clone was recorded once. This chain connects TRBV30 to TRBJ1-5; tentative D call: TRBD1 (5 bases). This CDR3 is 15 amino acids long. V was cut by 1 base and J by 7 bases, with 17 bases left in between. Germline V gene lookup returns CDR1 GTSNPN and CDR2 SVGIG (reference sequence). In DNA form, the CDR3 reads TGTGCCTGGAGTGCCCCGACTACAGGAGACCAGCCCCAGCATTTT. Amino acid sequence: CAWSAPTTGDQPQHF.